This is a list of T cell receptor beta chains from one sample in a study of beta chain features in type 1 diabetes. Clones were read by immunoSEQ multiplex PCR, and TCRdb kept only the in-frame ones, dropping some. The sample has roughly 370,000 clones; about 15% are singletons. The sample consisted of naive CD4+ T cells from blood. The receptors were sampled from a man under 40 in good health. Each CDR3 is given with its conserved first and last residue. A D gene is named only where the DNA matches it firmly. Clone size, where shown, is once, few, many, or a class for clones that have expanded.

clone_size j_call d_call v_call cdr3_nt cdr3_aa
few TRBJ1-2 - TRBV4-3 TGCGCCAGCAGCCAAGATATAGGGGTGTGGGGCTACACCTTC CASSQDIGVWGYTF
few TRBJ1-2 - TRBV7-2 TGTGCCAGCAGCTCGGGCGGTAGCTATGGCTACACCTTC CASSSGGSYGYTF
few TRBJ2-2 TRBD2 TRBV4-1 TGCGCCAGCTCTCCCGGGGGGGCCATCAAGGCCACCGGGGAGCTGTTTTTT CASSPGGAIKATGELFF
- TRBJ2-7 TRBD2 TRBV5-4 TGTGCCAGCAGCATGGGACTAGCGGAACCCTACGAGCAGTACTTC CASSMGLAEPYEQYF
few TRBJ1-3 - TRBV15 TGTGCCACCAGCAGAGATATTATCAGGGAAAACTCTGGAAACACCATATATTTT CATSRDIIRENSGNTIYF
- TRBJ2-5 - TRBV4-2 TGTGCCAGCAGCCACCGAGAGACTAGGCCAGAGACCCAGTACTTC CASSHRETRPETQYF
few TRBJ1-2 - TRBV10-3 TGTGCCATCAGTGAGTCTAACGCGGGCTACACCTTC CAISESNAGYTF
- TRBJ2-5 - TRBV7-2 TGTGCCAGCAGCTCCATACTCCTAGTGGATACCCAGTACTTC CASSSILLVDTQYF
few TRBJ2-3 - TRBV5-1 TGCGCCAGCAGCTTACACGAGACGCAGTATTTT CASSLHETQYF
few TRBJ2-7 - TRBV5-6 TGTGCCAGCAGCTTGATGGGCGAGCAGTACTTC CASSLMGEQYF
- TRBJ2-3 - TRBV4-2 TGTGCCAGCAGCCAAGATGAGCGAATGGGGACAGATACGCAGTATTTT CASSQDERMGTDTQYF
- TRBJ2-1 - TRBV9 TGTGCCAGCAACAGGGAATACAATGAGCAGTTCTTC CASNREYNEQFF
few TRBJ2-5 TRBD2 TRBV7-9 TGTGCCAGCAGCTTAGGAGCGGGAGTTGAGGAGACCCAGTACTTC CASSLGAGVEETQYF
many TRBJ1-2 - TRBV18 TGTGCCAGCTCACCCGACAGACTCTATGGCTACACCTTC CASSPDRLYGYTF
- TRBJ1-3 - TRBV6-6 TGTGCCAGCAGCCGTGCCTTGGAGGAAACCATATATTTT CASSRALEETIYF
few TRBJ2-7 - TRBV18 TGTGCCAGCTCACAAGGCGTATTACCCTACGAGCAGTACTTC CASSQGVLPYEQYF
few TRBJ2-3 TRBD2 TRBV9 TGTGCCAGCAGCCGGACTAGGGCCATAGATACGCAGTATTTT CASSRTRAIDTQYF
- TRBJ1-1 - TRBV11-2 TGTGCCAGCAGCCCTCGGGGGCTAGGGACTGAAGCTTTCTTT CASSPRGLGTEAFF
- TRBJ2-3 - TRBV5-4 TGTGCCGGGGCCCTCGGAACTAGCACAGATACGCAGTATTTT CAGALGTSTDTQYF
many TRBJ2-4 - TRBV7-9 TGTGCCAGCAGCCCGACAGGAGGGGAAAACATTCAGTACTTC CASSPTGGENIQYF
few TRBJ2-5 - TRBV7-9 TGTGCCAGCAGCTTACTTGCCCAAGAGACCCAGTACTTC CASSLLAQETQYF
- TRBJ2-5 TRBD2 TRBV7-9 TGTGCCAGCAGCTTAGGGGAGGGACTAGCGGGCCCTCCGTACTTC CASSLGEGLAGPPYF